A selection of T cell receptor beta chains follows, all from one sample in a study of blood T cell repertoires in COVID-19. TCRdb keeps only in-frame clones here, not all; method: immunoSEQ multiplex PCR. The sample shows fewer than 90,000 clones, just under 80% of them seen only once. Material: peripheral blood. These receptors all stem from a man in his 70s with COVID-19, enrolled during active disease. CDR3s include the opening cysteine and the closing phenylalanine or tryptophan. Fields, in order: J gene, clone size, V gene, D gene, CDR3 protein, CDR3 DNA. A D gene is named only where the DNA matches it firmly. Size is stated for part of the rows, as once, few or many counts, or as a class when the clone is expanded.

TRBJ2-4,-,TRBV7-8,-,CASRGKNIQYF,TGTGCCTCAAGGGGCAAAAACATTCAGTACTTC
TRBJ1-2,-,TRBV27,TRBD1,CASSFNRGNYGYTF,TGTGCCAGCAGTTTTAACAGGGGGAACTATGGCTACACCTTC
TRBJ1-2,-,TRBV6-5,-,CASSYLGGYHGYTF,TGTGCCAGCAGTTACCTGGGCGGGTACCATGGCTACACCTTC
TRBJ1-2,-,TRBV7-8,-,CASSLGWGGLYGYTF,TGTGCCAGCAGCTTAGGATGGGGGGGGCTTTATGGCTACACCTTC
TRBJ2-1,-,TRBV12-1,-,CASSSPLAGGPVFGNEQFF,TGTGCCAGCAGCTCGCCACTAGCGGGAGGGCCGGTTTTTGGCAATGAGCAGTTCTTC
TRBJ1-6,once,TRBV6-5,TRBD1,CASSTGGNSPLHF,TGTGCCAGCAGTACAGGGGGCAACTCACCCCTCCACTTT
TRBJ1-1,once,TRBV30,TRBD1,CAWNRQGVGEAFF,TGTGCCTGGAATAGACAGGGGGTCGGTGAAGCTTTCTTT
TRBJ2-5,-,TRBV30,-,CAWSKLSETQYF,TGTGCCTGGAGTAAACTGTCAGAGACCCAGTACTTC
TRBJ1-1,-,TRBV3-1/TRBV3-2,TRBD1,CASSLRDSEAFF,TGTGCCAGCAGCCTCCGGGACAGTGAAGCTTTCTTT
TRBJ1-1,-,TRBV4-1,TRBD1,CASSQGDRGHHAFF,TGCGCCAGCAGCCAAGGGGACAGGGGGCATCATGCTTTCTTT
TRBJ2-7,-,TRBV5-4,TRBD2,CASSTSTSGSSYEQYF,TGTGCCAGCAGCACCTCGACTAGCGGGAGTTCCTACGAGCAGTACTTC
TRBJ2-3,-,TRBV6-5,TRBD2,CASSGGVQTQYF,TGTGCCAGCTCGGGGGGAGTGCAAACCCAGTATTTT
TRBJ2-5,-,TRBV29-1,TRBD1,CSVDRGRTETQYF,TGCAGCGTGGACAGGGGCCGGACGGAGACCCAGTACTTC
TRBJ1-2,-,TRBV28,TRBD1,CASSVLGQMNYGYTF,TGTGCCAGCAGTGTATTGGGACAGATGAACTATGGCTACACCTTC
TRBJ1-1,-,TRBV12-5,-,CASGLAGGFEAFF,TGTGCTAGTGGTTTGGCCGGGGGGTTTGAAGCTTTCTTT
TRBJ2-3,-,TRBV4-2,TRBD1,CASSQGQGGSSTDTQYF,TGTGCCAGCAGCCAGGGACAGGGGGGATCGTCCACAGATACGCAGTATTTT
TRBJ1-1,-,TRBV6-5,-,CASSHTGLNTEAFF,TGTGCCAGCAGTCACACAGGGCTGAACACTGAAGCTTTCTTT